What follows are 3 T cell receptor beta chains derived from one specimen sequenced in a study of blood T cell repertoires in COVID-19. The method was immunoSEQ multiplex PCR; TCRdb's version includes in-frame clones alone and lacks a portion of them. The table lists around 130,000 clones, about 87% of them singletons, with 2.5% in the top ten. The sequencing input was peripheral blood. All receptors come from a human donor with COVID-19, enrolled during active disease. The donor label of this sample is uncertain.

The table lists this clone with a few counts. The chain is built from TRBV7-9 and TRBJ1-4; 7 bases match TRBD1. J was trimmed by 0 bases and V by 2 bases; bases with no gene match: 9. The CDR3 runs to 18 residues. From germline, CDR1 is SEHNR and CDR2 FQNEAQ (reference sequence). CDR3 region: CASSLRWQGEATNEKLFF. The CDR3 DNA reads TGTGCCAGCAGCTTACGGTGGCAGGGGGAGGCAACTAATGAAAAACTGTTTTTT.

The J gene is TRBJ2-1, the V gene TRBV18; D may be TRBD2 (6 bases). Trimming cost V 3 bases and J 4 bases, with 16 bases left between them. The germline V gene encodes CDR1 KGHSH and CDR2 LQKENI. This CDR3 contains 16 residues. The CDR3 DNA is TGTGCCAGCTCACCCCCCGACTGGAGGGCGTACAATGAGCAGTTCTTC. Residues: CASSPPDWRAYNEQFF.

The CDR3 coding sequence is TGCGCCAGCAGCTCCGACGGAGGGACCCAGTACTTC. Its protein is CASSSDGGTQYF. The chain joins TRBV5-1 to TRBJ2-5; possible D gene TRBD2, 5 bases. This CDR3 has 12 amino acids. Trimming left V 3 bases short and J 7 bases short, with 10 bases between. Germline CDR1 is SGHRS and CDR2 is YFSETQ. Based on the CDR3 plus reference TRBV5-1 and TRBJ2-5, the full variable domain is KAGVTQTPRYLIKTRGQQVTLSCSPISGHRSVSWYQQTPGQGLQFLFEYFSETQRNKGNFPGRFSGRQFSNSRSEMNVSTLELGDSALYLCASSSDGGTQYFGPGTRLLVL.